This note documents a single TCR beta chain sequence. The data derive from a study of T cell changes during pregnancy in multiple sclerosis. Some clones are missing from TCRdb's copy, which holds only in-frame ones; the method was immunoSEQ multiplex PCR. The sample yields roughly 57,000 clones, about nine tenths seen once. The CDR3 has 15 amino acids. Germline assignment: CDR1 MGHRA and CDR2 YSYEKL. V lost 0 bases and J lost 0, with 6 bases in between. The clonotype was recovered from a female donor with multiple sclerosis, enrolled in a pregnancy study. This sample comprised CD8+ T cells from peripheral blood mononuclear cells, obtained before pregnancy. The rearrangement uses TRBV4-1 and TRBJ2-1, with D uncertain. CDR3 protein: CASSQERFSYNEQFF. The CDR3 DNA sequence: TGCGCCAGCAGCCAAGAACGGTTCTCCTACAATGAGCAGTTCTTC.